This entry describes one T cell receptor beta chain. The antigen is unknown. V shed 3 bases and J shed 4 bases, with 8 bases lying between them. Germline CDR1 reads LNHNV; CDR2 reads YYDKDF (reference sequence). The CDR3 sequence is 13 residues long. Original methodology: Junction-only sequences produced by ImmunoSEQ had no quality scores, so filtering differed. Assay used: immunoSEQ multiplex PCR; TCRdb lists only in-frame clones, some missing. V, J and clone size were drawn from that table, and D and trimming were deduced from the DNA. In the table there are some 2 million clones, about 95% of which are singletons. This record comes from a study of shared clonotypes between healthy human individuals. Study-wide points: The study found roughly 5% of naive CD4 clonotypes shared across four donors. Expectations were that clonotype sharing among donors would be affected by sequencing depth.

Terminally differentiated effector memory CD45RA+ cells were excluded from the naive CD8 cells, which were CD45RO-negative and positively selected for CCR7. The sequence derives from a man aged 18 to 29 in good health. Source material: naive CD8+ T cells sorted from blood. The chain couples TRBV15 to TRBJ2-3; the D is unclear. The CDR3 here is CATSRSRPDTQYF. Here the CDR3 DNA reads TGTGCCACCAGCAGGTCTCGACCAGATACGCAGTATTTT.